A selection of T cell receptor beta chains follows, all from one sample in a study of blood T cell repertoires in COVID-19. Profiled with immunoSEQ multiplex PCR; TCRdb holds only in-frame clones, not every one. The repertoire has approximately 100,000 clones, more than 80% of them found once; the top ten carry roughly 30%. The source material was peripheral blood. These receptors originate from a woman of 80 years or more with acute or convalescent COVID-19. Both conserved end residues are part of each CDR3. Fields, in order: D gene, clone size, J gene, V gene, CDR3 DNA, CDR3 protein. The D gene is left open where the match is weak. Size values are once, few and many counts, or a class for expanded clones, and some rows have none.

TRBD1 | NA | TRBJ2-5 | TRBV5-8 | TGTGCCAGCAGCTTAGGACAGGGACTCCAAGAGACCCAGTACTTC | CASSLGQGLQETQYF
TRBD1 | NA | TRBJ1-4 | TRBV3-1/TRBV3-2 | TGTGCCAGCAGCCAGGTCCGCTGGGACAGGGGTGAAAAACTGTTTTTT | CASSQVRWDRGEKLFF
TRBD2 | NA | TRBJ2-1 | TRBV9 | TGTGCCAGCAGCGTAGGGACTAGGGGTAGCTCCTACAATGAGCAGTTCTTC | CASSVGTRGSSYNEQFF
NA | NA | TRBJ1-3 | TRBV5-1 | TGCGCCAGCAGCTTACGCCCCAGCTCTGGAAACACCATATATTTT | CASSLRPSSGNTIYF
TRBD1 | NA | TRBJ1-1 | TRBV30 | TGTGCCTGGGGACAGGGGGCCAGTGAAGCTTTCTTT | CAWGQGASEAFF
NA | NA | TRBJ2-1 | TRBV28 | TGTGCCAGCAGTTTAAGCCAGGGGGGCTACAATGAGCAGTTCTTC | CASSLSQGGYNEQFF
TRBD2 | NA | TRBJ2-7 | TRBV10-3 | TGTGCCATCACGGGGGGGGCACCGACATACGAGCAGTACTTC | CAITGGAPTYEQYF
TRBD1 | NA | TRBJ1-2 | TRBV4-1 | TGCGCCAGCAGCCAACCTACAGGGGGACGATTTAACTATGGCTACACCTTC | CASSQPTGGRFNYGYTF
NA | NA | TRBJ1-2 | TRBV3-1/TRBV3-2 | TGTGCCAGCAGCCCGGGTGTAGCTAACTATGGCTACACCTTC | CASSPGVANYGYTF
NA | NA | TRBJ1-5 | TRBV30 | TGTGCCTGGAGTGTACGATCGGGAAATCAGCCCCAGCATTTT | CAWSVRSGNQPQHF
NA | NA | TRBJ1-5 | TRBV28 | TGTGCCAGCAGTTTAAACAACCTCCCAAATCAGCCCCAGCATTTT | CASSLNNLPNQPQHF
TRBD1 | NA | TRBJ1-2 | TRBV5-6 | TGTGCCAGCAGCATTTCCGACAGGGGAAGAAACTATGGCTACACCTTC | CASSISDRGRNYGYTF
TRBD1 | once | TRBJ1-2 | TRBV10-3 | TGTGCCATCAGTGAGTCCGGACAGGGGGCTTATGGCTACACCTTC | CAISESGQGAYGYTF
NA | NA | TRBJ1-5 | TRBV19 | TGTGCCACCGGGAATCAGCCCCAGCATTTT | CATGNQPQHF
NA | NA | TRBJ1-6 | TRBV14 | TGTGCCAGCAGCCAAGTCACCTATAATTCACCCCTCCACTTT | CASSQVTYNSPLHF
TRBD1 | NA | TRBJ1-1 | TRBV18 | TGTGCCAGCTCACTACGACAGGGTTCGGGAGCTTTCTTT | CASSLRQGSGAFF
NA | NA | TRBJ2-1 | TRBV20-1 | TGCAGTGCTAGTTCACCGAGCTCCTACAATGAGCAGTTCTTC | CSASSPSSYNEQFF
NA | NA | TRBJ2-1 | TRBV15 | TGTGCCACCAGCAGAGGCAGGGACACCTACAATGAGCAGTTCTTC | CATSRGRDTYNEQFF
NA | NA | TRBJ1-2 | TRBV18 | TGTGCCAGCTCACAGGATTCCAGGGCTGGCTACACCTTC | CASSQDSRAGYTF
TRBD1 | NA | TRBJ1-6 | TRBV10-3 | TGTGCCATCAGTGAGTCCGGGACAGCGTATTCACCCCTCCACTTT | CAISESGTAYSPLHF
NA | NA | TRBJ1-3 | TRBV28 | TGTGCCAGCAGTTTAGGACTTAACTCTGGAAACACCATATATTTT | CASSLGLNSGNTIYF
NA | once | TRBJ1-1 | TRBV28 | TGTGCCAGCAGTCGTAATGACAGAGGGAACACTGAAGCTTTCTTT | CASSRNDRGNTEAFF
NA | few | TRBJ2-7 | TRBV6-6 | TGTGCCGCCAAACCAGGGGCGAAGACCTACGAGCAGTACTTC | CAAKPGAKTYEQYF
NA | NA | TRBJ1-1 | TRBV27 | TGTGCCAGCAGAAGGACTCCCCAGAACACTGAAGCTTTCTTT | CASRRTPQNTEAFF
NA | NA | TRBJ1-5 | TRBV7-2 | TGTGCCAGCAGCTTAATCTCCGGTCTGCATAGCAATCAGCCCCAGCATTTT | CASSLISGLHSNQPQHF
NA | once | TRBJ2-3 | TRBV11-1 | TGTGCCAGCAGGAAGGGGGTCACGGGCACAGATACGCAGTATTTT | CASRKGVTGTDTQYF
NA | NA | TRBJ2-3 | TRBV10-1 | TGCGCCAGCAGTGAGAATGGGGGCCTCACAGATACGCAGTATTTT | CASSENGGLTDTQYF
NA | NA | TRBJ2-7 | TRBV6-5 | TGTGCCAGCAGTTATACGGCGACAGGAAGGGAGCAGTACTTC | CASSYTATGREQYF
TRBD1 | NA | TRBJ2-5 | TRBV24-1 | TGTGCCACCAGTGAGGCCAGGACAGGAGGTAACCAAGAGACCCAGTACTTC | CATSEARTGGNQETQYF
NA | NA | TRBJ1-2 | TRBV5-1 | TGCGCCAGCAGCAACCCCCAGTCCTTCTATGGCTACACCTTC | CASSNPQSFYGYTF
NA | NA | TRBJ2-7 | TRBV21-1 | TGTGCCACCCCTTTTCCGAGGAGGCCAGGTTCCTACGAGCAGTACTTC | CATPFPRRPGSYEQYF
TRBD1 | NA | TRBJ1-4 | TRBV7-2 | TGTGCCAGCAGCTCCGGGGACAGGGTGGAGGAAAAACTGTTTTTT | CASSSGDRVEEKLFF
TRBD1 | NA | TRBJ2-7 | TRBV10-2 | TGCGCCAGCACCGCAGGGGGATCCTACGAGCAGTACTTC | CASTAGGSYEQYF
NA | once | TRBJ1-5 | TRBV3-1/TRBV3-2 | TGTGCCAGCAGCCAAGATCTCGGTCCCGGTCCTTACAATCAGCCCCAGCATTTT | CASSQDLGPGPYNQPQHF
NA | NA | TRBJ1-3 | TRBV30 | TGTGCCTGGAGTATTGGCAACACCATATATTTT | CAWSIGNTIYF
TRBD1 | NA | TRBJ1-2 | TRBV4-3 | TGCGCCAGCAGCCAAGGGCCAGGGGGCTATGGCTACACCTTC | CASSQGPGGYGYTF
TRBD1 | NA | TRBJ1-5 | TRBV2 | TGTGCCAGCAGAACAGGGGCGAACAATCAGCCCCAGCATTTT | CASRTGANNQPQHF
NA | NA | TRBJ1-1 | TRBV29-1 | TGCAGCGTGCGGTCAGATCGGGGCACTGAAGCTTTCTTT | CSVRSDRGTEAFF
NA | NA | TRBJ2-7 | TRBV18 | TGTGCCAGCTCGCCAGATAATACCCCTATCGAGCAGTACTTC | CASSPDNTPIEQYF
TRBD1 | NA | TRBJ1-4 | TRBV7-6 | TGTGCCAGCAGCTTCGCCGGGACAGCTAATGAAAAACTGTTTTTT | CASSFAGTANEKLFF
NA | NA | TRBJ2-2 | TRBV30 | TGTGCCTGGACACAGGCGAACACCGGGGAGCTGTTTTTT | CAWTQANTGELFF
NA | NA | TRBJ1-2 | TRBV18 | TGTGCCAGCTCACCCGGCGATTTGGGAGGGGCCTATGGCTACACCTTC | CASSPGDLGGAYGYTF
TRBD1 | once | TRBJ1-3 | TRBV9 | TGTGCCAGTATGACAGGGCTATCTGGAAACACCATATATTTT | CASMTGLSGNTIYF
NA | NA | TRBJ1-1 | TRBV25-1 | TGTGCCAGCAGTGAACACGGACAGCAGAACACTGAAGCTTTCTTT | CASSEHGQQNTEAFF
TRBD2 | NA | TRBJ2-3 | TRBV7-8 | TGTGCCAGCAGCCCCAGGACTAGCGGGGCCACAGATACGCAGTATTTT | CASSPRTSGATDTQYF
NA | NA | TRBJ2-3 | TRBV5-8 | TGTGCCAGCAGCTTGGGAGGAGATACGCAGTATTTT | CASSLGGDTQYF
TRBD1 | NA | TRBJ1-1 | TRBV4-3 | TGCGCCAGCAGCCAGGACAGGGGGCGTAAAGCTTTCTTT | CASSQDRGRKAFF